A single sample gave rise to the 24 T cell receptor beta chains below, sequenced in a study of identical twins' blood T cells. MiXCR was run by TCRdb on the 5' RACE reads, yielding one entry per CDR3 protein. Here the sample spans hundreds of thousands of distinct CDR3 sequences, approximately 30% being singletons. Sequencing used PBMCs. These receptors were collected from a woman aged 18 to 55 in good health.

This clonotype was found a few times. The CDR3 region has the DNA TGTGCCAGTAGTATATTCACCGGAACCTACGAGCAGTACTTC. Encoded protein: CASSIFTGTYEQYF. The rearrangement uses TRBV19 and TRBJ2-7, with unresolved D. The V gene's germline CDR1 is LNHDA and CDR2 SQIVND (reference sequence). The germline V and J ends were trimmed by 2 bases and 2 bases, with 10 bases remaining between them. The CDR3 is 14 amino acids.

The CDR3 is CASSVNADTQYF. The CDR3 DNA sequence: TGTGCCAGCAGCGTAAATGCGGATACGCAGTATTTT. This chain joins TRBV9 and TRBJ2-3; D not resolved. Germline loops: CDR1 SGDLS, CDR2 YYNGEE. Trimming pared 1 base from V and 6 bases from J, leaving 6 bases between. This CDR3 comprises 12 residues.

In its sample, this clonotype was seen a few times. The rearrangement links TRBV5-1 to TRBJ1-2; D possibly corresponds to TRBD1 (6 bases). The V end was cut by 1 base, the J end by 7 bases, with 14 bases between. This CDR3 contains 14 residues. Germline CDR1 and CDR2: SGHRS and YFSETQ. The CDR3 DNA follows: TGCGCCAGCAGCTTGACAGGGAGGGAACTTGGCTACACCTTC. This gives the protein CASSLTGRELGYTF.

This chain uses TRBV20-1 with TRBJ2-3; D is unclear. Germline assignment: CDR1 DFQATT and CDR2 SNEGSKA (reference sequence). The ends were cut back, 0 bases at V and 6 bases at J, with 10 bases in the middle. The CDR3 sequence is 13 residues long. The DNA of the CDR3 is TGCAGTGCTAGAGATAGTATTTCCGATACGCAGTATTTT. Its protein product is CSARDSISDTQYF.

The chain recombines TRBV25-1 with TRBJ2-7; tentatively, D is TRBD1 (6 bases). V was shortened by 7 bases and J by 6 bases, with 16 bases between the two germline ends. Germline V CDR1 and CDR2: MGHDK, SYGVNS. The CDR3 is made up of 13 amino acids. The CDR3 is CASKGQGHTEQYF. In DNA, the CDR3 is TGTGCCAGCAAGGGACAAGGACATACCGAGCAGTACTTC.

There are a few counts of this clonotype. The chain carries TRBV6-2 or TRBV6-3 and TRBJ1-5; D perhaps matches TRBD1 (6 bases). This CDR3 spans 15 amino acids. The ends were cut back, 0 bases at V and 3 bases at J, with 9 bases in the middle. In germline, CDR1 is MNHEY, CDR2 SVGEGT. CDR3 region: CASSYSQGINQPQHF. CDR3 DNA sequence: TGTGCCAGCAGTTACTCACAGGGAATCAATCAGCCCCAGCATTTT.

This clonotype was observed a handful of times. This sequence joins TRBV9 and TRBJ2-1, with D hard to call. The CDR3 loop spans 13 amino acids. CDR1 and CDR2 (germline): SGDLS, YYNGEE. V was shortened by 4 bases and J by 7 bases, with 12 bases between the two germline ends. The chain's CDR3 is CASSIGSGNEQFF. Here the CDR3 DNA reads TGTGCCAGCAGCATCGGCTCTGGAAATGAGCAGTTCTTC.

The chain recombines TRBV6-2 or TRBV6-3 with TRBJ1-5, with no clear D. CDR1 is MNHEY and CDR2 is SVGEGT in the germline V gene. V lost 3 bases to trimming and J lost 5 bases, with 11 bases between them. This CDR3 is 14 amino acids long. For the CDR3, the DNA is TGTGCCAGCAGTTATATGGCGGCCGATCAGCCCCAGCATTTT. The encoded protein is CASSYMAADQPQHF.

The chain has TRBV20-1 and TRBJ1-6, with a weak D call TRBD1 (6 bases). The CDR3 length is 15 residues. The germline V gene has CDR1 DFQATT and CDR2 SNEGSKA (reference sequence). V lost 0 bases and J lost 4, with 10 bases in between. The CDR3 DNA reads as TGCAGTGCTAGAGAGGGGGCCCTTTATAATTCACCCCTCCACTTT. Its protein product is CSAREGALYNSPLHF.

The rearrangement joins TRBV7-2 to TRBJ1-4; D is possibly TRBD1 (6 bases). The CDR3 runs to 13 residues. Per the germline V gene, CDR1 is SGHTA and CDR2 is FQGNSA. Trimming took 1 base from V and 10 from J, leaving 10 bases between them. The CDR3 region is CASSLDRGGKLFF. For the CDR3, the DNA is TGTGCCAGCAGCTTAGACCGAGGGGGAAAACTGTTTTTT.

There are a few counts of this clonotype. The CDR3 loop is CASSPRGRTVNTEAFF. The CDR3 DNA sequence: TGTGCCAGCTCACCAAGGGGAAGGACAGTGAACACTGAAGCTTTCTTT. J is TRBJ1-1 and V is TRBV18; TRBD1 is a possible D gene (6 bases). The CDR3 loop spans 16 amino acids. Germline CDR1 is KGHSH and CDR2 is LQKENI. Between the trimmed V and J ends, which lost 2 bases and 0 bases, there was a span of 13 bases.

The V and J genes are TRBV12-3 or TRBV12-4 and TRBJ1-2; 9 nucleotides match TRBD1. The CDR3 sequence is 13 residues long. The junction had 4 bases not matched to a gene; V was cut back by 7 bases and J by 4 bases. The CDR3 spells CASTVGQGYGYTF. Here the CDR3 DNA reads TGTGCCAGCACCGTGGGACAGGGCTATGGCTACACCTTC.

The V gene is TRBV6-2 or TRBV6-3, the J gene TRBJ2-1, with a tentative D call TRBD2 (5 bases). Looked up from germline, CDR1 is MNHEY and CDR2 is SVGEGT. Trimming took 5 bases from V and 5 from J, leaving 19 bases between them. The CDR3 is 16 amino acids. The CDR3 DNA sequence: TGTGCCAGCAGTCCCTTATCGGGGATGACCAACAATGAGCAGTTCTTC. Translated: CASSPLSGMTNNEQFF.

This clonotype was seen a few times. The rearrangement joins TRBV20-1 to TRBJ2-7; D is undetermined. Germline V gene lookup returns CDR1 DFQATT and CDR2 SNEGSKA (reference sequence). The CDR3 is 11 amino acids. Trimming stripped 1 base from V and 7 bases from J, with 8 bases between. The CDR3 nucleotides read TGCAGTGCTAGAGTAGGTACGGAGCAGTACTTC. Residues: CSARVGTEQYF.

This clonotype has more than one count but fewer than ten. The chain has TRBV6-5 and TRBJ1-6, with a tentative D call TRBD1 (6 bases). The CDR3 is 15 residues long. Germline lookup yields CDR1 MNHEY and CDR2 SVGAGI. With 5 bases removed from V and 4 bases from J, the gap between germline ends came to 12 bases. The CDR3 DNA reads TGTGCCAGCAGTCGCACGGACAGTTATAATTCACCCCTCCACTTT. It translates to CASSRTDSYNSPLHF.

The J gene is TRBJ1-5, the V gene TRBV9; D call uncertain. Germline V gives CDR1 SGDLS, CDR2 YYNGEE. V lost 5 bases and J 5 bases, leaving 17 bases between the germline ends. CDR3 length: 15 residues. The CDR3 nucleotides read TGTGCCAGCAGAAAGGGCTGGGTAATACATCAGCCCCAGCATTTT. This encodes CASRKGWVIHQPQHF.

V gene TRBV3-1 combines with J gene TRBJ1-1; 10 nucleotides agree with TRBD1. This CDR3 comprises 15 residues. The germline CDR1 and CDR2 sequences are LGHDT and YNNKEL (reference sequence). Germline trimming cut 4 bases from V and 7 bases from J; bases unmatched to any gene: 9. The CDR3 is CASSLSAGQGVEAFF. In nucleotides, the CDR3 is TGTGCCAGCAGCCTGTCGGCAGGACAGGGGGTTGAAGCTTTCTTT. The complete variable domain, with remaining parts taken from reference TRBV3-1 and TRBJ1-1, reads DTAVSQTPKYLVTQMGNDKSIKCEQNLGHDTMYWYKQDSKKFLKIMFSYNNKELIINETVPNRFSPKSPDKAHLNLHINSLELGDSAVYFCASSLSAGQGVEAFFGQGTRLTVV.

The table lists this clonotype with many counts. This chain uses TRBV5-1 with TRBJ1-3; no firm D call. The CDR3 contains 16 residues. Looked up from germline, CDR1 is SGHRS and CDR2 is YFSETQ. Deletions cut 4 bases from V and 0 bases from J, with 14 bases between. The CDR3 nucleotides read TGCGCCAGCAGCGTGGATATTCAGAGCTCTGGAAACACCATATATTTT. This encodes CASSVDIQSSGNTIYF.

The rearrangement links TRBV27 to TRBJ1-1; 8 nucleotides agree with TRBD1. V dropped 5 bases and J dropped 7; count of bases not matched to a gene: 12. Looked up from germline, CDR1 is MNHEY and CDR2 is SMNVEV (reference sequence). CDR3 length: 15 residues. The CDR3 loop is CASSVWGQEPFEAFF. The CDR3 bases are TGTGCCAGCAGTGTATGGGGACAGGAACCCTTTGAAGCTTTCTTT.

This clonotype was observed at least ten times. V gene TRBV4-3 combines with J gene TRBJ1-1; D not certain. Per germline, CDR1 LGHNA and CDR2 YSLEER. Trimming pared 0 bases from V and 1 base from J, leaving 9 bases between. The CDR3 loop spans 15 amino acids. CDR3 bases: TGCGCCAGCAGCCAAGACCACAGCCCGAACACTGAAGCTTTCTTT. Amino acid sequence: CASSQDHSPNTEAFF.

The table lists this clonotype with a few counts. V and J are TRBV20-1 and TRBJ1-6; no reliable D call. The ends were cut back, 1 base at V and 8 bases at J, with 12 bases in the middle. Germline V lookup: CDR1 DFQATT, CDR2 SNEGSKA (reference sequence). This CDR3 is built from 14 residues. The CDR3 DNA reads TGCAGTGCTAGAGTAGACGCAGCCCATTCACCCCTCCACTTT. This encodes CSARVDAAHSPLHF.

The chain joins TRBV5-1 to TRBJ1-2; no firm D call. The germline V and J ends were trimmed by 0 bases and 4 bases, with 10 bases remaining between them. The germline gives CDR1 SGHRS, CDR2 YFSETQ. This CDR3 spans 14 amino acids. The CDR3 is CASSLGVTLYGYTF. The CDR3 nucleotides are TGCGCCAGCAGCTTGGGGGTTACCCTCTATGGCTACACCTTC.

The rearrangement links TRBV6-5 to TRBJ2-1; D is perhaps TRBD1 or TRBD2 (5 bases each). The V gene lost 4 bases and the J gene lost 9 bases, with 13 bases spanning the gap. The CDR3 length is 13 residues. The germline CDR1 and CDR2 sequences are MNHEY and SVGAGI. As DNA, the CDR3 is TGTGCCAGCAGTTTGGACTGGGGCATTGAGCAGTTCTTC. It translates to CASSLDWGIEQFF.

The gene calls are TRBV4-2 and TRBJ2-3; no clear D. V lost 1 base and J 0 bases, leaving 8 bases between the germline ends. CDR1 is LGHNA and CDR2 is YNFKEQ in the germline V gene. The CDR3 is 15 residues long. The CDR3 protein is CASSQAERSTDTQYF. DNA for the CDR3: TGTGCCAGCAGCCAAGCCGAACGGAGCACAGATACGCAGTATTTT.